A selection of T cell receptor beta chains follows, all from one sample in a study of radiotherapy plus CTLA-4 blockade in lung cancer. Here immunoSEQ multiplex PCR was the method, and the copy in TCRdb shows in-frame clones only, minus some. The sample has some 73,000 clones, under 85% seen once. The sample consisted of peripheral blood, taken from a patient treated with radiotherapy plus ipilimumab. The receptors derive from a human donor with non-small cell lung cancer who had stable disease on radiotherapy plus ipilimumab. The CDR3 runs from the conserved cysteine through the conserved F or W. Fields, in order: J gene, V gene, clone size, D gene, CDR3 protein, CDR3 DNA. A D gene is named only where the DNA matches it firmly. Clone size is not always given. Where it is, it says once, few, many or a class for expanded clones.

J: TRBJ1-6
V: TRBV27
size: .
D: .
CDR3: CASSFLRGTLHF
DNA: TGTGCCAGCAGTTTCCTAAGAGGGACCCTCCACTTT

J: TRBJ2-6
V: TRBV19
size: .
D: .
CDR3: CASSIGTGANVLTF
DNA: TGTGCCAGTAGTATTGGGACTGGGGCCAACGTCCTGACTTTC

J: TRBJ2-1
V: TRBV27
size: .
D: .
CDR3: CASSLGVFGYNEQFF
DNA: TGTGCCAGCAGTTTAGGAGTTTTTGGTTACAATGAGCAGTTCTTC

J: TRBJ2-7
V: TRBV27
size: .
D: TRBD1
CDR3: CASSTQGVIPYEQYF
DNA: TGTGCCAGCAGTACCCAGGGGGTGATACCCTACGAGCAGTACTTC

J: TRBJ1-5
V: TRBV2
size: .
D: .
CDR3: CASSEIGGGGQPQHF
DNA: TGTGCCAGCAGTGAGATCGGGGGCGGGGGTCAGCCCCAGCATTTT

J: TRBJ1-6
V: TRBV6-1
size: .
D: .
CDR3: CASSEQSESPLHF
DNA: TGTGCCAGCAGTGAACAGTCGGAGTCACCCCTCCACTTT

J: TRBJ1-3
V: TRBV7-6
size: .
D: TRBD1
CDR3: CASSFRGPGNTIYF
DNA: TGTGCCAGCAGCTTCAGGGGGCCTGGAAACACCATATATTTT

J: TRBJ2-7
V: TRBV25-1
size: .
D: .
CDR3: CASSEFTYEQYF
DNA: TGTGCCAGCAGTGAGTTTACCTACGAGCAGTACTTC

J: TRBJ2-2
V: TRBV7-9
size: .
D: .
CDR3: CASSYRTQVTGELFF
DNA: TGTGCCAGCAGCTACCGGACCCAAGTCACCGGGGAGCTGTTTTTT

J: TRBJ2-3
V: TRBV5-1
size: .
D: .
CDR3: CASSLGWSGTDTQYF
DNA: TGCGCCAGCAGCTTGGGATGGTCGGGGACAGATACGCAGTATTTT

J: TRBJ1-1
V: TRBV7-6
size: once
D: .
CDR3: CASSLTQAGTEAFF
DNA: TGTGCCAGCAGCTTGACACAGGCGGGCACTGAAGCTTTCTTT

J: TRBJ2-5
V: TRBV2
size: .
D: TRBD2
CDR3: CASRGLAGGMETQYF
DNA: TGTGCCAGCAGAGGACTAGCGGGAGGCATGGAGACCCAGTACTTC

J: TRBJ2-5
V: TRBV7-9
size: .
D: .
CDR3: CASSRSYETQYF
DNA: TGTGCCAGCAGCAGATCATATGAGACCCAGTACTTC

J: TRBJ2-7
V: TRBV6-5
size: .
D: .
CDR3: CASSFGGTGNEQYF
DNA: TGTGCCAGCAGTTTTGGGGGAACCGGAAACGAGCAGTACTTC

J: TRBJ1-6
V: TRBV2
size: .
D: .
CDR3: CASRSRASNSPLHF
DNA: TGTGCCAGCAGATCCCGGGCCTCTAATTCACCCCTCCACTTT

J: TRBJ1-1
V: TRBV11-2
size: few
D: .
CDR3: CASSLGLGEAFF
DNA: TGTGCCAGCAGCTTAGGTCTCGGGGAAGCTTTCTTT

J: TRBJ2-7
V: TRBV2
size: .
D: TRBD1
CDR3: CASNPDRGKKQYF
DNA: TGTGCCAGCAACCCGGACAGGGGGAAGAAGCAGTACTTC

J: TRBJ2-3
V: TRBV30
size: .
D: TRBD2
CDR3: CAWKRGATDTQYF
DNA: TGTGCCTGGAAGCGGGGGGCCACAGATACGCAGTATTTT

J: TRBJ2-2
V: TRBV4-1
size: .
D: TRBD1
CDR3: CASSHLQGATGELFF
DNA: TGCGCCAGCAGCCACCTGCAGGGGGCAACCGGGGAGCTGTTTTTT

J: TRBJ2-7
V: TRBV19
size: .
D: .
CDR3: CASSSLGTALYEQYF
DNA: TGTGCCAGTAGTTCCTTAGGGACTGCTCTCTACGAGCAGTACTTC

J: TRBJ2-4
V: TRBV5-6
size: .
D: .
CDR3: CASSARGAKNIQYF
DNA: TGTGCCAGCAGCGCCAGGGGAGCCAAAAACATTCAGTACTTC

J: TRBJ2-3
V: TRBV7-2
size: once
D: TRBD2
CDR3: CASRQWTSGTDTQYF
DNA: TGTGCCAGCAGGCAGTGGACTAGCGGCACAGATACGCAGTATTTT

J: TRBJ2-1
V: TRBV5-1
size: once
D: TRBD1
CDR3: CASSLAVGGGEQFF
DNA: TGCGCCAGCAGCTTGGCCGTAGGGGGCGGTGAGCAGTTCTTC

J: TRBJ2-2
V: TRBV6-4
size: .
D: .
CDR3: CASSANPRELGTGELFF
DNA: TGTGCCAGCAGTGCGAACCCCCGGGAATTGGGTACCGGGGAGCTGTTTTTT